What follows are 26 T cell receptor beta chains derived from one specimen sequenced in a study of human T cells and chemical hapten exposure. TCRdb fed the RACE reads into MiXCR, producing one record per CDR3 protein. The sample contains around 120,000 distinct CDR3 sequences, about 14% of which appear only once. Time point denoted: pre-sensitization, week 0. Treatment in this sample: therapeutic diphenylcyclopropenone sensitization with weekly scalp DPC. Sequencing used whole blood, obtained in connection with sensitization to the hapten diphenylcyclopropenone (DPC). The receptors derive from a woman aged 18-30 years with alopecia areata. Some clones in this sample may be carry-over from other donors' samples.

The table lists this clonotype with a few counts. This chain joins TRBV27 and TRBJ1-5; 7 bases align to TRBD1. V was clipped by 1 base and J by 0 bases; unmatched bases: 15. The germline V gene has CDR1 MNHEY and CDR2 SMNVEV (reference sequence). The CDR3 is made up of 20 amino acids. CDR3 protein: CASSLYPPLIGTASNQPQHF. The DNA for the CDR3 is TGTGCCAGCAGTTTATACCCCCCCCTGATCGGGACAGCTAGCAATCAGCCCCAGCATTTT.

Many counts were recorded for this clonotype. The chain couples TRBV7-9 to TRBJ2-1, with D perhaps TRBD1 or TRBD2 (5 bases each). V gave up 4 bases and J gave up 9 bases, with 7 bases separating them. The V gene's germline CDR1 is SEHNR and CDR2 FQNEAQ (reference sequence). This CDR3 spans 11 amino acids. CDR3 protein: CASSSGPEQFF. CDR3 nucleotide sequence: TGTGCCAGCAGCTCGGGACCTGAGCAGTTCTTC.

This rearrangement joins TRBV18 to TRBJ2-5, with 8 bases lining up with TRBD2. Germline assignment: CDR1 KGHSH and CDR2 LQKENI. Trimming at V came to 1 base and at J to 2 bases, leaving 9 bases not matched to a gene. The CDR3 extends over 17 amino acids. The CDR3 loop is CASSPLPGGAEQETQYF. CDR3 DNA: TGTGCCAGCTCACCACTACCCGGGGGGGCGGAACAAGAGACCCAGTACTTC.

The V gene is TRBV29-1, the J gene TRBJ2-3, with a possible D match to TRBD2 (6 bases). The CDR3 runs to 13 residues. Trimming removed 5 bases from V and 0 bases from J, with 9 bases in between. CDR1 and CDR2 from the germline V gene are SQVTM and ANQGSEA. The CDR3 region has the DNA TGCAGCGTTTGGGACTTTAGCACAGATACGCAGTATTTT. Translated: CSVWDFSTDTQYF.

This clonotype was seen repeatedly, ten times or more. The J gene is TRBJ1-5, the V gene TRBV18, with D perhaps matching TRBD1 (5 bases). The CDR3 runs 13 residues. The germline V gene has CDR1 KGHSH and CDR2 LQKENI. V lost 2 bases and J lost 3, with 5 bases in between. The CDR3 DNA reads TGTGCCAGCTCACCAGGGGCCAATCAGCCCCAGCATTTT. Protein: CASSPGANQPQHF.

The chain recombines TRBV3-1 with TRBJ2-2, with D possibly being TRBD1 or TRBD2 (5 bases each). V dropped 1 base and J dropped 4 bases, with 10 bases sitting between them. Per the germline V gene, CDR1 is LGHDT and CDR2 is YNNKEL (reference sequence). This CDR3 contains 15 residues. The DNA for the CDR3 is TGTGCCAGCAGCCAAGCCGGGGCGGCCACCGGGGAGCTGTTTTTT. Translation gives CASSQAGAATGELFF.

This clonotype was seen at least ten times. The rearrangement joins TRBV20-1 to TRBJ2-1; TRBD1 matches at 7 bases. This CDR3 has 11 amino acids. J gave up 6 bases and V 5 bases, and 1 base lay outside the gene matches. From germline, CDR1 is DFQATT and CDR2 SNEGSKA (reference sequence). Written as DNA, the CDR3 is TGCAGTGCTCACAGGGGCAATGAGCAGTTCTTC. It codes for CSAHRGNEQFF.

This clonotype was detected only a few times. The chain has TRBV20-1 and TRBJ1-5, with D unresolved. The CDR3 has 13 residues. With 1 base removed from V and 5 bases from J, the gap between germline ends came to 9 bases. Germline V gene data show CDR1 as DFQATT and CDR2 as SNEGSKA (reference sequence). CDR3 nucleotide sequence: TGCAGTGCTAGAGGAGATGGAGATCAGCCCCAGCATTTT. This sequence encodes CSARGDGDQPQHF.

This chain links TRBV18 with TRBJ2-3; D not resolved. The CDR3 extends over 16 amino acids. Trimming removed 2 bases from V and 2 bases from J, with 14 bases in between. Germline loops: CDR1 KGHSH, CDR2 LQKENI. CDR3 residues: CASSPVLVSPTDTQYF. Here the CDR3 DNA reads TGTGCCAGCTCACCAGTCCTAGTGAGCCCCACAGATACGCAGTATTTT.

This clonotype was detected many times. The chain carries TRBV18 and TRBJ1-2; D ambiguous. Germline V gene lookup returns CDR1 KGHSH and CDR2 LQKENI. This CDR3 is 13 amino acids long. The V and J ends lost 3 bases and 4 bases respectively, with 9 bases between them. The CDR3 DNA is TGTGCCAGCTCACCCGACGGGCGCTATGGCTACACCTTC. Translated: CASSPDGRYGYTF.

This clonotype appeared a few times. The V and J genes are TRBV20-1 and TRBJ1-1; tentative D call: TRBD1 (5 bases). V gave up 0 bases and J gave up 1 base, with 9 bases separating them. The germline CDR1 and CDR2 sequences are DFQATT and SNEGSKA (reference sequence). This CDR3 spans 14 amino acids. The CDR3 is CSARDPTANTEAFF. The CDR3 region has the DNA TGCAGTGCTAGAGACCCGACAGCGAACACTGAAGCTTTCTTT.

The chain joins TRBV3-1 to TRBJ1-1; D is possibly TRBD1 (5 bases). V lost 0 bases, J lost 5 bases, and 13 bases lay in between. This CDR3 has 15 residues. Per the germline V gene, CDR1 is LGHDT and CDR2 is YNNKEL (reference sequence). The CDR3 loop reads CASSQDLVRATEAFF. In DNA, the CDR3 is TGTGCCAGCAGCCAAGATTTGGTCAGGGCTACTGAAGCTTTCTTT.

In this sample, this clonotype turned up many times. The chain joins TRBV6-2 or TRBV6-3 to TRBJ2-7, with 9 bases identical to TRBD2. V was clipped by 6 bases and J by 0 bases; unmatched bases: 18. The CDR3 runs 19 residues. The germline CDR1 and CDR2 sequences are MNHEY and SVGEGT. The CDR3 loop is CASSAGERGAPSLSYEQYF. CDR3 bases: TGTGCCAGCAGCGCCGGGGAGCGGGGGGCCCCCTCCCTCTCCTACGAGCAGTACTTC.

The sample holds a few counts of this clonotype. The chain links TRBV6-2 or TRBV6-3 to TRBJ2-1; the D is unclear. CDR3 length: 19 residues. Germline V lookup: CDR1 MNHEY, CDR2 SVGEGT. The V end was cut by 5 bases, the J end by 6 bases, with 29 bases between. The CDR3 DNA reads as TGTGCCAGCAGTGCCTCCCCATCATGGGGATCGTCCTCTGGCAATGAGCAGTTCTTC. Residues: CASSASPSWGSSSGNEQFF.

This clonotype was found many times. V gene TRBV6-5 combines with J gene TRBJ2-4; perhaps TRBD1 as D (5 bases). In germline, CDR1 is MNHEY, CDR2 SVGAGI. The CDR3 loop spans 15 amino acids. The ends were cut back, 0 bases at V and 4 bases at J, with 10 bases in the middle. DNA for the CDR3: TGTGCCAGCAGTTACTCCCCGAAGGGGAAAAACATTCAGTACTTC. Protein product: CASSYSPKGKNIQYF.

CDR3 nucleotides: TGTGCCAGCAGTGGCAGGGACTATGGCTACACCTTC. It is translated as CASSGRDYGYTF. This rearrangement joins TRBV2 to TRBJ1-2, with a tentative D call TRBD1 (5 bases). V was clipped by 4 bases and J by 3 bases, with 6 bases between them. CDR1 is SNHLY and CDR2 is FYNNEI in the germline V gene. The CDR3 extends over 12 amino acids.

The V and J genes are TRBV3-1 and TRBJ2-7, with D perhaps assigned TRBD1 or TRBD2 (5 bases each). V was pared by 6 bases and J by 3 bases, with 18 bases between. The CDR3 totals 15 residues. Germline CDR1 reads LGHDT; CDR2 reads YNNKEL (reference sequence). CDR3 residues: CASSQTRDGYYEQYF. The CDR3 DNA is TGTGCCAGCAGTCAAACGAGGGACGGATACTACGAGCAGTACTTC.

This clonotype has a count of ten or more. The CDR3 nucleotides are TGTGCCAGCAGCCCTTCCTCTAGCTCCTACGAGCAGTACTTC. This codes for CASSPSSSSYEQYF. The chain links TRBV27 to TRBJ2-7; D not certain. Trimming shortened V by 6 bases and J by 0 bases, and 12 bases separated the two germline ends. The CDR3 sequence is 14 residues long. Germline V CDR1 and CDR2: MNHEY, SMNVEV (reference sequence).

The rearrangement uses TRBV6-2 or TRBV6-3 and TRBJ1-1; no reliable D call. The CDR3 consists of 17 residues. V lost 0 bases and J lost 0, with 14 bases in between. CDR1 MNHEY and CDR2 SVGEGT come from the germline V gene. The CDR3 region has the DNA TGTGCCAGCAGTTACTCGAGGTCCGGGTTTTTGAACACTGAAGCTTTCTTT. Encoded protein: CASSYSRSGFLNTEAFF.

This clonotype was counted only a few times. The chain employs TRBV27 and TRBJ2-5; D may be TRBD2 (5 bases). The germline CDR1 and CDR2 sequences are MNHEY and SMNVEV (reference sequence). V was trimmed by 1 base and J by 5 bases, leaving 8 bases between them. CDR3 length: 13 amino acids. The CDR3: CASSLWERETQYF. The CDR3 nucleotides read TGTGCCAGCAGTTTATGGGAGCGGGAGACCCAGTACTTC.

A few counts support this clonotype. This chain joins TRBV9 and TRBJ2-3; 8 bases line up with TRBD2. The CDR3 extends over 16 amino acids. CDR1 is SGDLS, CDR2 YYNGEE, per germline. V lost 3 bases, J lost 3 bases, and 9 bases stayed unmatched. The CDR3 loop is CASSEPRSGGTDTQYF. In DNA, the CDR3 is TGTGCCAGCAGCGAGCCCAGGAGCGGGGGAACAGATACGCAGTATTTT.

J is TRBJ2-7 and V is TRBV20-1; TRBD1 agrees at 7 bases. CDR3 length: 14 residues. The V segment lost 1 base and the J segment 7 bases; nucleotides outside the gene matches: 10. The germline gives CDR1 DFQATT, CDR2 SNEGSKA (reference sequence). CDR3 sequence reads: CSARGETGEKEQYF. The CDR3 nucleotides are TGCAGTGCTAGAGGAGAAACAGGGGAGAAAGAGCAGTACTTC.

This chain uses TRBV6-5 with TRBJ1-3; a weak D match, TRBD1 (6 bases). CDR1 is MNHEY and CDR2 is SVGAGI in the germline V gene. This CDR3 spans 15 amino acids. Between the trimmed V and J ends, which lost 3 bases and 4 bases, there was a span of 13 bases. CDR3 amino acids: CASSYNKDRGNTIYF. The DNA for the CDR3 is TGTGCCAGCAGTTATAACAAAGACAGGGGAAACACCATATATTTT.

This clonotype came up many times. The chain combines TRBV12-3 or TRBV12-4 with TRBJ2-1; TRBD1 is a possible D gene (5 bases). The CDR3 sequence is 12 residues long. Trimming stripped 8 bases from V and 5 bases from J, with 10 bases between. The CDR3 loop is CASAARDNEQFF. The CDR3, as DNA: TGTGCCAGCGCGGCCAGGGACAATGAGCAGTTCTTC.

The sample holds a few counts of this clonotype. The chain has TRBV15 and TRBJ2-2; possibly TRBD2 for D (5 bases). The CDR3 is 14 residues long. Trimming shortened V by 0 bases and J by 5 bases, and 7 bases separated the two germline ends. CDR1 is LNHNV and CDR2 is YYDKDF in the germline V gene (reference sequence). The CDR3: CATSRERTTGELFF. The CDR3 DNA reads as TGTGCCACCAGCAGAGAACGGACTACCGGGGAGCTGTTTTTT.

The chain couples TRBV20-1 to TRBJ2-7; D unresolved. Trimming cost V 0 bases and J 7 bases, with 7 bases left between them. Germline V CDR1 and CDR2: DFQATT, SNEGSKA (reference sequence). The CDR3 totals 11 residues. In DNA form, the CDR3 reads TGCAGTGCTAGAGAACCGTGGGAGCAGTACTTC. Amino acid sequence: CSAREPWEQYF.